This T cell receptor beta chain was found in a study of shared clonotypes between healthy human individuals. About the research overall: The composition of the donors was a couple of women and three men aged 18 to 49.

This table comes from immunoSEQ multiplex PCR, and its TCRdb copy is limited to in-frame clones, with some not included. The table lists roughly 480,000 clones, 79% of them singletons. This CDR3 has 16 amino acids. V lost 1 base and J lost 5; bases outside the gene matches: 11. CDR1 is SGHNT, CDR2 YYREEE, per germline (reference sequence). In regard to this clone: Its specificity is not known.

Notes on the study in general: Only a few donors were included, so the genetic and exposure-history diversity represented was limited.

The source of this sequence is a middle-aged woman in good health. Some clones in this sample may be carry-over from other donors' samples. This sequence joins TRBV5-4 and TRBJ1-2; 7 nucleotides match TRBD1. Sequenced sample: PBMCs. The CDR3, as DNA: TGTGCCAGCAGCTTGAAAGTGCAGGGGGAGGGATATGGCTACACCTTC. Its protein product is CASSLKVQGEGYGYTF.